This T cell receptor (beta chain) originates from a study of OX40 agonist ivuxolimab in advanced cancers. Sequencing was performed with immunoSEQ multiplex PCR; in TCRdb, only in-frame clones are kept and a portion is missing. The top ten clones hold roughly 13% of a sample with about 76,000 clones, roughly nine tenths of them seen once. This sample comprised CD4+ or CD8+ T cells sorted from blood, obtained in a trial of the OX40 agonist ivuxolimab. This TCR came from an adult with an advanced solid tumor such as melanoma, head and neck, liver or kidney cancer.

CDR3 DNA sequence: TGTGCCAGCAGCCAAGACTTGAGCTCCTACAATGAGCAGTTCTTC. Its protein is CASSQDLSSYNEQFF. The chain combines TRBV14 with TRBJ2-1; D is undetermined. V was trimmed by 0 bases and J by 0 bases, leaving 6 bases between them. Germline CDR1 and CDR2: SGHDN and FVKESK. CDR3 length: 15 amino acids.